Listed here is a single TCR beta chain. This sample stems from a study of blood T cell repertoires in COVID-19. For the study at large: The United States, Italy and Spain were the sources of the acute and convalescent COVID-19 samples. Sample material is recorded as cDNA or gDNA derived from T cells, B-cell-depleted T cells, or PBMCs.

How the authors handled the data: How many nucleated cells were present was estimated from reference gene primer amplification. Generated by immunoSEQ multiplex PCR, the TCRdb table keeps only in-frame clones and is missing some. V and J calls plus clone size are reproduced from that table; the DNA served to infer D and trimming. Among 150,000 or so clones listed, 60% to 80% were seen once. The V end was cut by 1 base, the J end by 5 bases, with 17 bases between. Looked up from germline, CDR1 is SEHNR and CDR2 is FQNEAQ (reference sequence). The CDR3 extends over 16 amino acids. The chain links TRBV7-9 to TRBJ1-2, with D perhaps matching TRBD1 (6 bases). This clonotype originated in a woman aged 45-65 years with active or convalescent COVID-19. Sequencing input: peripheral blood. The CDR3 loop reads CASSLGGTTQSYGYTF. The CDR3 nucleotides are TGTGCCAGCAGCTTAGGGGGGACAACCCAAAGTTATGGCTACACCTTC.